The rows below give T cell receptor beta chains drawn from one sample of a study of shared clonotypes between healthy human individuals. Only in-frame clones appear in the TCRdb table, and some are missing; sequencing was by immunoSEQ multiplex PCR. The sample gives 1,400,000 or so clones, around 98.5% of which show up once; about 0.35% is in the top ten. The sample was naive CD4+ T cells sorted from blood. The source is a young man in good health. CDR3s include the opening cysteine and the closing phenylalanine or tryptophan. A D gene is named only where the DNA matches it firmly. A row's size may be missing; if present it is once, few, many or a size class.

CASSLLAGGPTDTQYF	TGTGCCAGCAGTTTATTAGCGGGAGGGCCCACAGATACGCAGTATTTT	-	TRBD2	TRBJ2-3	TRBV28
CSVRGLAGPYEQYF	TGCAGCGTGCGGGGACTAGCGGGGCCCTACGAGCAGTACTTC	-	TRBD2	TRBJ2-7	TRBV29-1
CASSRQGRGDEQYF	TGTGCCAGCAGCCGCCAGGGGCGAGGCGACGAGCAGTACTTC	-	-	TRBJ2-7	TRBV27
CASSGTGRGEQFF	TGTGCCAGCAGTGGCACCGGCAGGGGTGAGCAGTTCTTC	-	-	TRBJ2-1	TRBV6-4
CASSGSEGTYGYTF	TGTGCCAGCAGTGGGTCAGAGGGTACCTATGGCTACACCTTC	-	-	TRBJ1-2	TRBV2
CASSLGQGRNEQYF	TGTGCCAGCAGCTTAGGCCAGGGGCGAAACGAGCAGTACTTC	-	-	TRBJ2-7	TRBV7-9
CASSQEWTGGEETQYF	TGCGCCAGCAGCCAAGAATGGACAGGGGGCGAGGAGACCCAGTACTTC	-	TRBD1	TRBJ2-5	TRBV4-3
CASSQGAEDEQYF	TGTGCCAGCTCACAAGGGGCGGAGGACGAGCAGTACTTC	-	-	TRBJ2-7	TRBV18
CASSLKNSYEQYF	TGTGCCAGCTCACTCAAAAACTCCTACGAGCAGTACTTC	-	-	TRBJ2-7	TRBV18
CASSGNSYNEQFF	TGTGCCAGCAGCGGCAACTCCTACAATGAGCAGTTCTTC	-	-	TRBJ2-1	TRBV7-3
CASSLPHTSGSYNEQFF	TGTGCCAGCAGTTTACCCCATACTAGCGGATCCTACAATGAGCAGTTCTTC	-	TRBD2	TRBJ2-1	TRBV27
CASSYPLSGREFF	TGTGCCAGCAGCTACCCCCTCTCAGGACGAGAGTTCTTC	once	-	TRBJ2-1	TRBV5-4
CASSLLGAGETQYF	TGTGCCAGCAGCCTTCTGGGGGCCGGGGAGACCCAGTACTTC	-	-	TRBJ2-5	TRBV6-5
CASSEAPTGGYTF	TGTGCCAGCAGTGAAGCGCCTACGGGAGGCTACACCTTC	-	-	TRBJ1-2	TRBV6-1
CASSFGTGDEQYF	TGCGCCAGCAGCTTCGGGACCGGGGACGAGCAGTACTTC	-	-	TRBJ2-7	TRBV5-1
CAWSSPPREHGYTF	TGTGCCTGGAGTTCACCCCCGAGGGAGCACGGCTACACCTTC	-	-	TRBJ1-2	TRBV30
CAISRPGLAVQETQYF	TGTGCCATCAGCCGCCCCGGTCTAGCGGTTCAAGAGACCCAGTACTTC	-	TRBD2	TRBJ2-5	TRBV10-3
CASSLSTGDLYTDTQYF	TGCGCCAGCAGCTTGTCTACGGGAGATCTTTACACAGATACGCAGTATTTT	-	-	TRBJ2-3	TRBV5-1
CASRQGQGTPEQYF	TGCGCCAGCAGACAGGGACAGGGAACACCCGAGCAGTACTTC	-	TRBD1	TRBJ2-7	TRBV5-1
CASSFSYEQYF	TGTGCCAGCAGTTTTAGCTACGAGCAGTACTTC	-	-	TRBJ2-7	TRBV28
CASSMLAGGYYNEQFF	TGTGCCAGTAGTATGTTAGCGGGAGGGTACTACAATGAGCAGTTCTTC	-	TRBD2	TRBJ2-1	TRBV19
CASSEEGQLGQYF	TGTGCCAGCAGTGAAGAGGGCCAATTAGGGCAGTACTTC	-	-	TRBJ2-7	TRBV2
CASSVTNRGREDGYTF	TGTGCCAGCAGCGTCACCAACAGGGGGCGTGAGGATGGCTACACCTTC	-	TRBD1	TRBJ1-2	TRBV9
CASSLGARSGEQFF	TGTGCCAGCAGCTTAGGGGCTAGGAGCGGTGAGCAGTTCTTC	-	-	TRBJ2-1	TRBV11-2
CASSPASGQETQYF	TGTGCCAGCTCACCGGCGTCGGGACAAGAGACCCAGTACTTC	-	-	TRBJ2-5	TRBV18
CASSPNSKNEQFF	TGTGCCAGCTCACCAAATTCTAAAAATGAGCAGTTCTTC	-	-	TRBJ2-1	TRBV18
CASSPLGTATTDTQYF	TGTGCCAGCTCACCGCTCGGGACAGCGACCACAGATACGCAGTATTTT	-	TRBD1	TRBJ2-3	TRBV18
CASSPSGGKNTEAFF	TGTGCCAGCAGCCCCAGTGGGGGGAAGAACACTGAAGCTTTCTTT	-	-	TRBJ1-1	TRBV7-9
CASSLEVDRAFGELFF	TGTGCCAGCAGCTTGGAAGTGGACAGGGCCTTCGGGGAGCTGTTTTTT	-	TRBD1	TRBJ2-2	TRBV5-4
CASSLVGAGAAFF	TGTGCCAGCAGCTTGGTGGGGGCAGGGGCGGCTTTCTTT	-	-	TRBJ1-1	TRBV5-4
CASSARDSGYTF	TGTGCCAGCAGCGCACGGGACTCTGGCTACACCTTC	few	-	TRBJ1-2	TRBV7-9
CASSQRLAGGLIANEQFF	TGTGCCAGCAGCCAACGACTAGCGGGAGGATTAATAGCCAATGAGCAGTTCTTC	-	TRBD2	TRBJ2-1	TRBV7-9
CASSSRTSGSSYNEQFF	TGCGCCAGCAGCTCAAGGACTAGCGGTAGCTCCTACAATGAGCAGTTCTTC	-	TRBD2	TRBJ2-1	TRBV5-1
CASSSQGEGGEQYF	TGTGCCAGCAGTTCCCAGGGAGAGGGTGGGGAGCAGTACTTC	-	-	TRBJ2-7	TRBV28
CASSLTTGAGANVLTF	TGTGCCAGCAGTTTAACGACAGGGGCCGGGGCCAACGTCCTGACTTTC	-	TRBD1	TRBJ2-6	TRBV27
CASSLRGREQFF	TGTGCCAGTAGTTTAAGGGGTCGTGAGCAGTTCTTC	once	-	TRBJ2-1	TRBV19
CASSQLQLANYGYTF	TGCGCCAGCAGCCAACTACAGTTAGCTAACTATGGCTACACCTTC	-	-	TRBJ1-2	TRBV4-1
CASSPTVNYGYTF	TGTGCCAGCTCACCAACAGTTAACTATGGCTACACCTTC	-	-	TRBJ1-2	TRBV18
CASRRPQGGSYNEQFF	TGTGCCAGCAGACGGCCGCAGGGGGGTTCCTACAATGAGCAGTTCTTC	-	-	TRBJ2-1	TRBV27
CASSWGRGSGRYEQYF	TGTGCCAGCAGCTGGGGGAGGGGTAGCGGGAGATACGAGCAGTACTTC	-	TRBD2	TRBJ2-7	TRBV7-2
CASSPRVIDTQYF	TGTGCCAGCTCACCCAGGGTCATAGATACGCAGTATTTT	-	-	TRBJ2-3	TRBV18
CASSTRTGLQETQYF	TGTGCCAGCAGCACACGGACAGGCTTACAAGAGACCCAGTACTTC	-	TRBD1	TRBJ2-5	TRBV7-8
CASSGRNYGYTF	TGTGCCAGCAGTGGTCGAAACTATGGCTACACCTTC	-	-	TRBJ1-2	TRBV2
CASLTRTVYGYTF	TGTGCCAGTCTCACCCGGACAGTCTACGGCTACACCTTC	-	-	TRBJ1-2	TRBV28
CSVEAGGTQYF	TGCAGCGTTGAAGCTGGCGGAACGCAGTATTTT	-	-	TRBJ2-3	TRBV29-1
CASSYTQLAGGASETQYF	TGCGCCAGCAGCTACACCCAACTAGCGGGAGGGGCGTCTGAGACCCAGTACTTC	-	TRBD2	TRBJ2-5	TRBV5-1
CASSRQRSHNEKLFF	TGTGCCAGCAGTCGACAGCGTAGCCATAATGAAAAACTGTTTTTT	-	-	TRBJ1-4	TRBV27
CASSPNPGTSGFGEQYF	TGTGCCAGCAGCCCGAACCCTGGGACTAGCGGTTTTGGTGAGCAGTACTTC	-	TRBD2	TRBJ2-7	TRBV11-2
CASSLAEETQYF	TGTGCCAGCAGCTTGGCTGAAGAGACCCAGTACTTC	once	-	TRBJ2-5	TRBV5-5
CASSPRRGGYTF	TGTGCCAGCAGCCCCCGCAGAGGTGGCTACACCTTC	-	-	TRBJ1-2	TRBV6-5
CASSPGTANQPQHF	TGTGCCAGCAGCCCCGGGACAGCCAATCAGCCCCAGCATTTT	-	TRBD1	TRBJ1-5	TRBV5-8
CASSVEGDYYNEQFF	TGTGCCAGCAGCGTAGAAGGGGACTATTACAATGAGCAGTTCTTC	-	TRBD2	TRBJ2-1	TRBV9
CASSLVRDRSAYEQYF	TGTGCCAGCAGCTTAGTACGGGACAGGAGCGCCTACGAGCAGTACTTC	-	TRBD1	TRBJ2-7	TRBV7-9
CASSPRPPAETQYF	TGTGCCAGCAGCCCCCGTCCACCAGCAGAGACCCAGTACTTC	-	-	TRBJ2-5	TRBV7-8